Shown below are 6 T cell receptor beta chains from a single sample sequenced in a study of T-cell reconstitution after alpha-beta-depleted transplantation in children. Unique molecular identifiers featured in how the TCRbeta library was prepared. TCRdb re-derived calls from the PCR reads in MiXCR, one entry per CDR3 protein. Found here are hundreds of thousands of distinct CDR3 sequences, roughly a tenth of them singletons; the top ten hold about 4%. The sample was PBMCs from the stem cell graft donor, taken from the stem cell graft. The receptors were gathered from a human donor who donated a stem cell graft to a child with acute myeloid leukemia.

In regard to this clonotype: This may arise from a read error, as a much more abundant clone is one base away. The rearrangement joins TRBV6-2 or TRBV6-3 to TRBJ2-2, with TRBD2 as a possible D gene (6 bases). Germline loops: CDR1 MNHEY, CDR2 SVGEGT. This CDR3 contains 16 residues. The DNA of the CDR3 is TGTACCAGCAACTTAGCGGAGGTTGCGAACACCGGGGAGCTGTTTTTT. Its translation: CTSNLAEVANTGELFF.

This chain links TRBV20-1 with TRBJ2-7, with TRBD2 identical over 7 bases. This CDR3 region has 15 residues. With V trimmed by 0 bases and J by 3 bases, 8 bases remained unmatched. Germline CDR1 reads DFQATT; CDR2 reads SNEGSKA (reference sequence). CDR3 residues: CSARDRSGGLYEQYF. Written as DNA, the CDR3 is TGCAGTGCTAGAGATAGATCGGGAGGACTCTACGAGCAGTACTTC.

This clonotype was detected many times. The CDR3 nucleotides are TGTGCCAGCAGTTTGTTCGGGGTAGCGGGATTCACAGATACGCAGTATTTT. This gives the protein CASSLFGVAGFTDTQYF. This sequence joins TRBV27 and TRBJ2-3; 8 bases agree with TRBD2. The junction had 10 bases not matched to a gene; V was cut back by 3 bases and J by 2 bases. This CDR3 contains 17 residues. From germline, CDR1 is MNHEY and CDR2 SMNVEV (reference sequence).

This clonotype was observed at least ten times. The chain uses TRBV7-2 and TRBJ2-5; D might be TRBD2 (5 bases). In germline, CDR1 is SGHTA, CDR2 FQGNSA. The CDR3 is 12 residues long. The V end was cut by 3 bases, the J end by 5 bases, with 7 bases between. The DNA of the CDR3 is TGTGCCAGCAGCTTGTCTAGCGAGACCCAGTACTTC. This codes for CASSLSSETQYF.

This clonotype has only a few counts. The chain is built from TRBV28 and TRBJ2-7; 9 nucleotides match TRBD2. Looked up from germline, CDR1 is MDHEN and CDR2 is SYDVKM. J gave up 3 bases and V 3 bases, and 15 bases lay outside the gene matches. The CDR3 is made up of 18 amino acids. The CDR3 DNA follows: TGTGCCAGCAGTTTCATTTCTCGAAACGGCGGGAGGGTCTACGAGCAGTACTTC. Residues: CASSFISRNGGRVYEQYF.

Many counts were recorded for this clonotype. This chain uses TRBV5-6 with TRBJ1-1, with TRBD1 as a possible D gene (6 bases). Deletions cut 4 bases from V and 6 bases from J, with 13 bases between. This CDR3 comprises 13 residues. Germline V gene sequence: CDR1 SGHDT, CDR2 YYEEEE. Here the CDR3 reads CASSLPQGAEAFF. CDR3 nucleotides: TGTGCCAGCAGCCTTCCACAGGGAGCTGAAGCTTTCTTT. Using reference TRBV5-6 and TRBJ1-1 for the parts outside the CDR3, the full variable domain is DAGVTQSPTHLIKTRGQQVTLRCSPKSGHDTVSWYQQALGQGPQFIFQYYEEEERQRGNFPDRFSGHQFPNYSSELNVNALLLGDSALYLCASSLPQGAEAFFGQGTRLTVV.